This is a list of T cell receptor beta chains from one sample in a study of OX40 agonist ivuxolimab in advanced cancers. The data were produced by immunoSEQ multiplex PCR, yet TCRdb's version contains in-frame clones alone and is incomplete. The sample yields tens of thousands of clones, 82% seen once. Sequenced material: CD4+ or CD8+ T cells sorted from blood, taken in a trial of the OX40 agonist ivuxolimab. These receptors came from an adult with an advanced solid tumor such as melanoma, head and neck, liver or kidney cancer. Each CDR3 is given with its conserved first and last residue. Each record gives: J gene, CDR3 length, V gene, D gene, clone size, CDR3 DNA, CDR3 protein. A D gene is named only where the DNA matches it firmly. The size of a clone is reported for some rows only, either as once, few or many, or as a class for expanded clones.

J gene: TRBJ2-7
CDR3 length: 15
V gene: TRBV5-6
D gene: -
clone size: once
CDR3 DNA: TGTGCCAGCAGCAAGGGGGGAGAAAGCTCCTACGAGCAGTACTTC
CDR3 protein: CASSKGGESSYEQYF

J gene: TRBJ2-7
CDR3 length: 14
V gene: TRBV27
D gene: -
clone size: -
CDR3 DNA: TGTGCCAGCAGGGTGGGGGGCTTGCCCTACGAGCAGTACTTC
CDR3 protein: CASRVGGLPYEQYF

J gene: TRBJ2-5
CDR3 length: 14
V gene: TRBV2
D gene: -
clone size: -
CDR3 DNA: TGTGCCAGCCGTCTCGGGGGGCTCCAAGAGACCCAGTACTTC
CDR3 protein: CASRLGGLQETQYF

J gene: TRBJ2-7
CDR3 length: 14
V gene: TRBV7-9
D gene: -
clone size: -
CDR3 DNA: TGTGCCAGCAGCTCGTTCTGGAGACCCTACGAGCAGTACTTC
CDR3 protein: CASSSFWRPYEQYF

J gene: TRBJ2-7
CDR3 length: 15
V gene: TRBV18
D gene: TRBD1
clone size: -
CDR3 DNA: TGTGCCAGCTCAGGTGGGGGACAGGGGTACGGCGAGCAGTACTTC
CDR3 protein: CASSGGGQGYGEQYF

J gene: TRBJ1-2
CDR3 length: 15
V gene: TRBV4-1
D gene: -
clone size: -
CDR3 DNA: TGCGCCAGCACCCAAGGGCAGGACTTCAACTATGGCTACACCTTC
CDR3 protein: CASTQGQDFNYGYTF

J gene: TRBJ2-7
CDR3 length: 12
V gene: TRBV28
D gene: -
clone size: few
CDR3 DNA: TGTGCCAGCAGTGGTGACAGCTACGAGCAGTACTTC
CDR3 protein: CASSGDSYEQYF

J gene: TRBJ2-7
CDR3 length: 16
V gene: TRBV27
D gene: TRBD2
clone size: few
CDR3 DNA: TGTGCCAGCGCCCCGGTGGGGAGGACTAGCATCTACGAGCAGTACTTC
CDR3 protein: CASAPVGRTSIYEQYF

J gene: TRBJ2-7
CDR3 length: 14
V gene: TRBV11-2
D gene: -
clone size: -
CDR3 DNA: TGTGCCAGCAGCTTAGTTGGGACCACCTACGAGCAGTACTTC
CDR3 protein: CASSLVGTTYEQYF

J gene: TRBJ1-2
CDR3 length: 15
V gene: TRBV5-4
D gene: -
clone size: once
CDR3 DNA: TGTGCCAGCAGCTTGGCCTTGGGGGCAGACTATGGCTACACCTTC
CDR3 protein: CASSLALGADYGYTF

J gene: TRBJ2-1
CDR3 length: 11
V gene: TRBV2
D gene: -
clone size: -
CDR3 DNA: TGTGCCAGCAGTGAAGCCGGGGTGGTTGTCTTC
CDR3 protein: CASSEAGVVVF

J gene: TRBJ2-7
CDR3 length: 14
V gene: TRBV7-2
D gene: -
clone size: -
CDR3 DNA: TGTGCCAGCAGCCAAAGAGGAGGGAGCTACGAGCAGTACTTC
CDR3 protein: CASSQRGGSYEQYF

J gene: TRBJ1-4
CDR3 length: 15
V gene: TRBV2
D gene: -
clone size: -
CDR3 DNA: TGTGCCAGCAGTGAAGCGTGGAGAACCGAGGAAAAACTGTTTTTT
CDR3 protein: CASSEAWRTEEKLFF

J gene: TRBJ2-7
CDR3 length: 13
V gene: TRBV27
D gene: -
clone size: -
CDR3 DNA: TGTGCCAGCAGTTTCAGTGGGAGGAGCCGGCAGTACTTC
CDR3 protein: CASSFSGRSRQYF

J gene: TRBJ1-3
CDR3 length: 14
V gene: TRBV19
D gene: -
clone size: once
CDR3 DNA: TGTGCCAGTAGTGCGCCAAGCTCTGGAAACACCATATATTTT
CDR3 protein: CASSAPSSGNTIYF